The 3 T cell receptor beta chains listed next were all sequenced from one sample in a study of blood T cell repertoires in COVID-19. TCRdb's copy holds only in-frame clones and misses some; the assay was immunoSEQ multiplex PCR. The table lists around 80,000 clones, roughly 80% of them singletons, with about 16% in the top ten. The sample taken for sequencing was peripheral blood. The source is a woman older than 75 with acute or convalescent COVID-19.

The chain combines TRBV5-1 with TRBJ1-1; D remains ambiguous. CDR1 and CDR2 from the germline V gene are SGHRS and YFSETQ. This CDR3 region has 15 residues. V lost 0 bases to trimming and J lost 0 bases, with 9 bases between them. Here the CDR3 DNA reads TGCGCCAGCAGCTTGGGACGGGTGTTGAACACTGAAGCTTTCTTT. Amino acid sequence: CASSLGRVLNTEAFF.

V usage is TRBV4-1 and J usage is TRBJ2-7, with TRBD2 identical over 8 bases. This CDR3 spans 15 amino acids. In germline, CDR1 is MGHRA, CDR2 YSYEKL. V dropped 1 base and J dropped 6; count of bases not matched to a gene: 8. CDR3 coding DNA: TGCGCCAGCAGCCAAGGGGCGGGGGGATCGAGCGAGCAGTACTTC. Translating it yields CASSQGAGGSSEQYF.

The chain recombines TRBV30 with TRBJ1-2, with a tentative D call TRBD1 (5 bases). CDR1 and CDR2 from the germline V gene are GTSNPN and SVGIG (reference sequence). This CDR3 comprises 13 residues. V was trimmed by 1 base and J by 8 bases, leaving 14 bases between them. CDR3 region: CAWSAGNRGGYTF. The CDR3 region has the DNA TGTGCCTGGAGTGCAGGGAATCGTGGCGGCTACACCTTC. The whole variable domain, filled in from reference TRBV30 and TRBJ1-2, reads SQTIHQWPATLVQPVGSPLSLECTVEGTSNPNLYWYRQAAGRGLQLLFYSVGIGQISSEVPQNLSASRPQDRQFILSSKKLLLSDSGFYLCAWSAGNRGGYTFGSGTRLTVV.